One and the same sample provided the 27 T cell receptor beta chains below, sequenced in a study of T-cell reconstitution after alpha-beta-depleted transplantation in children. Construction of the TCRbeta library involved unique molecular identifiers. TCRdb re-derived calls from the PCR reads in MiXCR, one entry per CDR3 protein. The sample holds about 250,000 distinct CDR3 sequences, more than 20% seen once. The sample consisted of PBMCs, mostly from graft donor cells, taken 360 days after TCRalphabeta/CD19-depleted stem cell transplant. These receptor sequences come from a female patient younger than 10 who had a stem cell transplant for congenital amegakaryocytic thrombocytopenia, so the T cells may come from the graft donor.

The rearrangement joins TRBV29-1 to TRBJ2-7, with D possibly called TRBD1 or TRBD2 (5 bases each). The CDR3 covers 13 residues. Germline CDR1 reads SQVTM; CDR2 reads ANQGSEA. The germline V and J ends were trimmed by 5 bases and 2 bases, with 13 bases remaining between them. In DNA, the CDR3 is TGCAGCGTTTTAGGGACCTCAACCTACGAGCAGTACTTC. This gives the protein CSVLGTSTYEQYF.

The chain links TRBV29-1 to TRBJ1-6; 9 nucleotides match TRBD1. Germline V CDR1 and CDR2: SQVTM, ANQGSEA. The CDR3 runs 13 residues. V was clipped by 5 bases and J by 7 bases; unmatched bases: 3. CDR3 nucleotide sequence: TGCAGCGTTACCACAGGGGGCAATTCACCCCTCCACTTT. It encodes CSVTTGGNSPLHF. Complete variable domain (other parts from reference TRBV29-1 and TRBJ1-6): SAVISQKPSRDICQRGTSLTIQCQVDSQVTMMFWYRQQPGQSLTLIATANQGSEATYESGFVIDKFPISRPNLTFSTLTVSNMSPEDSSIYLCSVTTGGNSPLHFGNGTRLTVT.

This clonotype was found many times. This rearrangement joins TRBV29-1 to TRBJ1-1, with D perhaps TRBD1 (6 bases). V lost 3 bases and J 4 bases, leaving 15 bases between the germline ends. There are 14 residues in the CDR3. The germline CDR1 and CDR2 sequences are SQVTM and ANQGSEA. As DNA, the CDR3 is TGCAGCGTTGACTTGTACAGGGAAGGCACTGAAGCTTTCTTT. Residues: CSVDLYREGTEAFF. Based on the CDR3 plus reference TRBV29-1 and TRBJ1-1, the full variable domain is SAVISQKPSRDICQRGTSLTIQCQVDSQVTMMFWYRQQPGQSLTLIATANQGSEATYESGFVIDKFPISRPNLTFSTLTVSNMSPEDSSIYLCSVDLYREGTEAFFGQGTRLTVV.

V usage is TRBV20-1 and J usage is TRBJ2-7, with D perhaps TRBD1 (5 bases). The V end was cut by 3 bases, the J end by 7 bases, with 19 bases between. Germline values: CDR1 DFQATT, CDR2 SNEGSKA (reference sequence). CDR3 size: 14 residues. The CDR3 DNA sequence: TGCAGTGCTAGGGCCGCCCAGGGTGCTGGAGAGCAGTACTTC. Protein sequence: CSARAAQGAGEQYF.

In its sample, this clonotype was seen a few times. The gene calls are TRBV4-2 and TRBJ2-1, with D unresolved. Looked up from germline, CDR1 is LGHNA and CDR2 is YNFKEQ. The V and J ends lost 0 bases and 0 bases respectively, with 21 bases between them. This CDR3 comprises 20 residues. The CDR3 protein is CASSQDSIRLDASSYNEQFF. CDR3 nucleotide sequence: TGTGCCAGCAGCCAAGATTCGATTAGACTCGACGCGAGCTCCTACAATGAGCAGTTCTTC.

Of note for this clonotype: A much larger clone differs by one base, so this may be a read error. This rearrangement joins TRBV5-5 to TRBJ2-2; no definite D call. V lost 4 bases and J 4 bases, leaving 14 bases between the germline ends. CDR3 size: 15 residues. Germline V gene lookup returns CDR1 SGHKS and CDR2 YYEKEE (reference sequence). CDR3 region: CASSVGPTPTGELFF. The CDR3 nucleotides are TGTGCCAGCAGCGTAGGGCCAACTCCCACCGGGGAGCTGTTTTTT.

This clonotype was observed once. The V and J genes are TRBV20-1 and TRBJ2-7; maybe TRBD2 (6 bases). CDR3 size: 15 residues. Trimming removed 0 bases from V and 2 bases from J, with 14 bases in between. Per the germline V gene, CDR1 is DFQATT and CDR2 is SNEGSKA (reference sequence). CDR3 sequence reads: CSARDEWGRTYEQYF. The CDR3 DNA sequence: TGCAGTGCTAGAGACGAATGGGGGAGGACCTACGAGCAGTACTTC.

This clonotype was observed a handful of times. In DNA form, the CDR3 reads TGCAGTGCTGGCACTAGCGGGAGGACCTTGTGGTACGAGCAGTACTTC. Its translation is CSAGTSGRTLWYEQYF. The genes are TRBV20-1 and TRBJ2-7; 12 nucleotides line up with TRBD2. V shed 5 bases, J shed 4 bases, and the junction held 12 bases outside the gene matches. CDR3 size: 16 residues. Looked up from germline, CDR1 is DFQATT and CDR2 is SNEGSKA (reference sequence).

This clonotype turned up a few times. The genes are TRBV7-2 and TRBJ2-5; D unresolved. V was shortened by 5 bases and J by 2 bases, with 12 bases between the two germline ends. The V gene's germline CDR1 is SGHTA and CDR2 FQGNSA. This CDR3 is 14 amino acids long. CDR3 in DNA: TGTGCCAGCAGCAGGGTCCGAGAGCAAGAGACCCAGTACTTC. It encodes CASSRVREQETQYF.

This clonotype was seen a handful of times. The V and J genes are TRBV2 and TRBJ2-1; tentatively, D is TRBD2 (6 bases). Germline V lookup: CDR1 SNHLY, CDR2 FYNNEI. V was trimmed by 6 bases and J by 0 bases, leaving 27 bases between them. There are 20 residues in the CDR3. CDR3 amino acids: CASSSVMGRDSYPSYNEQFF. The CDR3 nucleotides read TGTGCCAGCAGCTCAGTGATGGGCCGGGACTCTTACCCCTCCTACAATGAGCAGTTCTTC. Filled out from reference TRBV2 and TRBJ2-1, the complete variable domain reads EPEVTQTPSHQVTQMGQEVILRCVPISNHLYFYWYRQILGQKVEFLVSFYNNEISEKSEIFDDQFSVERPDGSNFTLKIRSTKLEDSAMYFCASSSVMGRDSYPSYNEQFFGPGTRLTVL.

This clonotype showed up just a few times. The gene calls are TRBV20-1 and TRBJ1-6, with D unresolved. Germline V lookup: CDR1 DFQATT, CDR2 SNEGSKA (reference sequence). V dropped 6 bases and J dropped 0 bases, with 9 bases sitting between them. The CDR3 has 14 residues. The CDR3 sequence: CSAIIGSYNSPLHF. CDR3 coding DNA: TGCAGTGCCATTATCGGCTCCTATAATTCACCCCTCCACTTT.

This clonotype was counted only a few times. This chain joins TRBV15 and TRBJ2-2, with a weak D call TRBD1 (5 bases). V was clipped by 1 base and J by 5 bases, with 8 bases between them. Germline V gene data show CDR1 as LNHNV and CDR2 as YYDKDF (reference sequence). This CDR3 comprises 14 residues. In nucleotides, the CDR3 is TGTGCCACCAGCAGAGCGGCAGGGACCGGGGAGCTGTTTTTT. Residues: CATSRAAGTGELFF.

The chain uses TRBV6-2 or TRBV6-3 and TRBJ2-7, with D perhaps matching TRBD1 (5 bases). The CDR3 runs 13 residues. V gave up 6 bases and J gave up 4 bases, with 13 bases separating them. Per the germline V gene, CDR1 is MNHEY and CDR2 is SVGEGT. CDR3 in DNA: TGTGCCAGCAGCCCCGACAGAGTATACGAGCAGTACTTC. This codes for CASSPDRVYEQYF.

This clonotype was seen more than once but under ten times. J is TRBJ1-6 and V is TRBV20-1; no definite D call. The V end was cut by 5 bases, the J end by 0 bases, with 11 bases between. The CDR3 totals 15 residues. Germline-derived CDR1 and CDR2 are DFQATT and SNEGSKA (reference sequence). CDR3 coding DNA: TGCAGTGCTCCCCTCGGGTTCTCCTATAATTCACCCCTCCACTTT. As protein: CSAPLGFSYNSPLHF.

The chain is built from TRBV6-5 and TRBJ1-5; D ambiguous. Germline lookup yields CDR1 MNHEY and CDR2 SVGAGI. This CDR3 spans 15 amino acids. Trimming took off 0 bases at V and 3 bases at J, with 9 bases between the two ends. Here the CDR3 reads CASSYSGLVNQPQHF. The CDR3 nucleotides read TGTGCCAGCAGTTACTCAGGGCTGGTCAATCAGCCCCAGCATTTT.

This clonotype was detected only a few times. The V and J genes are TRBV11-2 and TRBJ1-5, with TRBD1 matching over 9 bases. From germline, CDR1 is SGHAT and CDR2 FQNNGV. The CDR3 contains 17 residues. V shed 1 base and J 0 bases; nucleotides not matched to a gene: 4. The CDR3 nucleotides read TGTGCCAGCAGCTTAGGCACAGGGGGCTATAGCAATCAGCCCCAGCATTTT. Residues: CASSLGTGGYSNQPQHF.

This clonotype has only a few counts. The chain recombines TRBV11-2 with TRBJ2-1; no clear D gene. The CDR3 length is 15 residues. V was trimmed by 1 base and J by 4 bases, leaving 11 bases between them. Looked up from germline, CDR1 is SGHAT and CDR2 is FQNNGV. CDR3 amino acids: CASSLGGALYNEQFF. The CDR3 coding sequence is TGTGCCAGCAGCTTAGGCGGCGCTTTATACAATGAGCAGTTCTTC.

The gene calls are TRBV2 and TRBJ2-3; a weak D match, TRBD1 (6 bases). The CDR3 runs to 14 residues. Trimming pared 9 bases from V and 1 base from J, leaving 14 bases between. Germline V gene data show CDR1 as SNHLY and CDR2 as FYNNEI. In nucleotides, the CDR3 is TGTGCCAGAAGTTACAGGGTACGCACAGATACGCAGTATTTT. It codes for CARSYRVRTDTQYF.

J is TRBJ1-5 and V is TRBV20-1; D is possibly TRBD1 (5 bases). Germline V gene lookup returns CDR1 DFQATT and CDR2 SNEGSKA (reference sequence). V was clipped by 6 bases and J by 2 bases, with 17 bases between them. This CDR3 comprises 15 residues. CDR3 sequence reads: CSARAGGPRNQPQHF. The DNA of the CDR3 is TGCAGTGCCAGGGCGGGTGGGCCCCGCAATCAGCCCCAGCATTTT.

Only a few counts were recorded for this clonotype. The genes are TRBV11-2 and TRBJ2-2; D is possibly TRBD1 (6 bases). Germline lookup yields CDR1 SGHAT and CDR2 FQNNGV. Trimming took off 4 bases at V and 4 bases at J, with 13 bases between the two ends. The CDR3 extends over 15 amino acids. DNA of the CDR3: TGTGCCAGCAGCTGGGGGCCGGGCGGCACCGGGGAGCTGTTTTTT. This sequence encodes CASSWGPGGTGELFF.

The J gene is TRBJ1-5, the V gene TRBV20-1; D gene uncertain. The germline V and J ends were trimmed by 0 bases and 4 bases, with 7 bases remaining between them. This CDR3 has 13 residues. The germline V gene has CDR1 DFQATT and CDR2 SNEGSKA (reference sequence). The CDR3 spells CSARDWVNQPQHF. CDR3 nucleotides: TGCAGTGCTAGAGATTGGGTAAATCAGCCCCAGCATTTT.

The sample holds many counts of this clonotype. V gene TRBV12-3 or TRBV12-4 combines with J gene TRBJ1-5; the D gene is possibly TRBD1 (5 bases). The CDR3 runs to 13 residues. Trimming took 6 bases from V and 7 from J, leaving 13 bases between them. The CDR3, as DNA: TGTGCCAGCAGCTGGGACCTTATCCAGCCCCAGCATTTT. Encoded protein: CASSWDLIQPQHF.

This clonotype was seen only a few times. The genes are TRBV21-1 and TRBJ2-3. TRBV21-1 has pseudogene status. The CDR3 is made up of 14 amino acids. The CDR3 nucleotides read TGTGCCAGCAGCAAAGCGGAAGGCACAGATACGCAGTATTTT. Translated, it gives CASSKAEGTDTQYF.

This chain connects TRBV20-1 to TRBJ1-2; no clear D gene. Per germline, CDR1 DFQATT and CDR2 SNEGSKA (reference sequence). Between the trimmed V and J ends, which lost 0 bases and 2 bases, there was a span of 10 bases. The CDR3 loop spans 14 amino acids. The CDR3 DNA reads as TGCAGTGCTAGAGATTTGTGGGAAAACTATGGCTACACCTTC. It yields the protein CSARDLWENYGYTF.

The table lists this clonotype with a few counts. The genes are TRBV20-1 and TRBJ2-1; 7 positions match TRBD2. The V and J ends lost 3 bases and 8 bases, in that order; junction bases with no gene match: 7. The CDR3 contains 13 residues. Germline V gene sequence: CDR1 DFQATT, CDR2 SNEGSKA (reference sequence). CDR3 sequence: CSASTIAGDEQFF. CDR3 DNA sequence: TGCAGTGCTAGCACAATAGCGGGCGATGAGCAGTTCTTC.

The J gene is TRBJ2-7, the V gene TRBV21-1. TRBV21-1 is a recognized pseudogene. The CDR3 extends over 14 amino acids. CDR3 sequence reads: CASSNGKAIVEQYF. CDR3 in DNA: TGTGCCAGCAGCAACGGTAAGGCGATCGTTGAGCAGTACTTC.

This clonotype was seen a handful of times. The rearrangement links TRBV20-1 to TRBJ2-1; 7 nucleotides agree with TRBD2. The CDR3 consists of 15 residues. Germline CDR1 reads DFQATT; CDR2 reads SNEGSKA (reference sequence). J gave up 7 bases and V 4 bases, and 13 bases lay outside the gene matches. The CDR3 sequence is CSATLRERGLNEQFF. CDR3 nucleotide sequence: TGCAGTGCTACGCTGCGGGAGAGGGGACTTAATGAGCAGTTCTTC.